This T cell receptor (beta chain) derives from a study of blood T cell repertoires in COVID-19. As for the study in general: Samples came from the United States, Italy and Spain, spanning acute and convalescent COVID-19. Sample material is recorded as cDNA or gDNA derived from T cells, B-cell-depleted T cells, or PBMCs.

Authors' methods: How many nucleated cells were present was estimated from reference gene primer amplification. Libraries were prepared by immunoSEQ multiplex PCR; TCRdb keeps only in-frame clonotypes and omits some of them. Clone size and the V and J calls come from that table; the DNA yielded D and trimming. Among some 120,000 clones listed, 75% to 90% were seen once. The CDR3 is 14 amino acids. Trimming shortened V by 5 bases and J by 9 bases, and 19 bases separated the two germline ends. Per the germline V gene, CDR1 is SEHNR and CDR2 is FQNEAQ (reference sequence). The sample consisted of peripheral blood. This receptor was identified in a woman in her sixties or seventies with acute or convalescent COVID-19. The chain joins TRBV7-9 to TRBJ1-2; D ambiguous. The CDR3 DNA reads TGTGCCAGCAGCCGCCTAGAGGGAAAGGGAAGCTACACCTTC. This sequence encodes CASSRLEGKGSYTF.